The clone carrying this T cell receptor beta chain appeared many times. The antigen is unknown. The CDR3 sequence is 14 residues long. With V trimmed by 6 bases and J by 11 bases, 11 bases remained unmatched. Per germline, CDR1 SGHTA and CDR2 FQGNSA. These data originate in a study of identical twins. Study-level results: There were fewer insertions in abundant cord blood beta clonotypes, but memory repertoires showed no such pattern. Alpha sequences that were out-of-frame and twin-shared showed an excess of low generation probability. Among monozygotic twins, out-of-frame TCR alpha sharing exceeded what models predicted.

Template switching added a universal primer site, and cDNA bore unique molecular identifiers. MiXCR was run by TCRdb on the 5' RACE reads, yielding one entry per CDR3 protein. The sample contains 1.5 million to 2 million distinct CDR3 sequences, under 35% of which appear only once. Sequencing was carried out using cord blood. The TCR comes from a newborn girl in good health. The chain couples TRBV7-2 to TRBJ2-5, with TRBD2 matching over 11 bases. CDR3 DNA: TGTGCCAGCAGTAGCGGGGGGGCCTACAATGAGCAGTACTTC. It yields the protein CASSSGGAYNEQYF.